This T cell receptor beta chain was recorded in a study of T cell responses to AZD1222 COVID-19 vaccine. Profiled with immunoSEQ multiplex PCR; TCRdb holds only in-frame clones, not every one. The sample has around 150,000 clones, 80% to 95% seen once. There are 11 residues in the CDR3. Looked up from germline, CDR1 is MDHEN and CDR2 is SYDVKM. V shed 5 bases and J shed 7 bases, with 9 bases lying between them. The receptor comes from an adult who received the AZD1222 COVID-19 vaccine. The chain couples TRBV28 to TRBJ2-7; D is unclear. Sequences were derived from peripheral blood, sampled 28 days after the second AZD1222 dose. For the CDR3, the DNA is TGTGCCAGCAGTCAAAGCCGGGAGCAGTACTTC. It translates to CASSQSREQYF.